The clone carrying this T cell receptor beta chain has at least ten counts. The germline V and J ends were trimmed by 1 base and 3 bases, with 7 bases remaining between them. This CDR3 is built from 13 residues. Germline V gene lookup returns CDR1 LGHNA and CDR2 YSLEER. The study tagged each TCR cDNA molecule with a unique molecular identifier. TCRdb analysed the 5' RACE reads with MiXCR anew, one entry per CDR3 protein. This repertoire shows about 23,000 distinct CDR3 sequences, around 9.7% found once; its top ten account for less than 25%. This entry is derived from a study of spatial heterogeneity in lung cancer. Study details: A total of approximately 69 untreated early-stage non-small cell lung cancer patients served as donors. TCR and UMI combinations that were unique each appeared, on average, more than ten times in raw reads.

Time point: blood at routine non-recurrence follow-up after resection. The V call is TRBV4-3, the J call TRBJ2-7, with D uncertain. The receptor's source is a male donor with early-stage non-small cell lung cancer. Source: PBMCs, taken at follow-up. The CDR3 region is CASSQGPYYEQYF. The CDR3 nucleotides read TGCGCCAGCAGCCAAGGGCCTTACTACGAGCAGTACTTC.